The clone carrying this TCR beta chain was seen more than once but under ten times. Its antigen is not identified. The length of the CDR3 is 18 residues. With 4 bases clipped from V and 1 base from J, the junction kept 11 bases outside the gene matches. Per germline, CDR1 SGHRS and CDR2 YFSETQ. A J-beta primer mix and a sample-barcoded 5' primer were used in a second PCR of about 7 to 12 cycles. The template-switch adaptor was a 5' adaptor with 12 random nucleotides. It tagged each cDNA molecule. MiXCR was run by TCRdb on the 5' RACE reads, yielding one entry per CDR3 protein. The sample holds some 560,000 distinct CDR3 sequences; roughly a quarter are singletons and the top ten take under 4.5%. The people who gave samples were healthy Caucasians from Russia, aged 6 to 90. The record originates from a study of blood T cells in healthy people across ages. Study-level points and caveats: Relative to aged donors, long-lived donors carried more naive CD4+ cells and displayed higher diversity.

These data were likewise used in another study, on T cells of mothers and their children.

The J gene is TRBJ2-6, the V gene TRBV5-1; 7 positions match TRBD2. Sequenced sample: blood. This clonotype was obtained from a boy between 2 and 10 years old in good health. The CDR3: CASSVTSATPSGANVLTF. The CDR3 DNA follows: TGCGCCAGCAGCGTTACTAGCGCCACCCCTTCTGGGGCCAACGTCCTGACTTTC. Looking up the rest from reference TRBV5-1 and TRBJ2-6 gives the full variable domain: KAGVTQTPRYLIKTRGQQVTLSCSPISGHRSVSWYQQTPGQGLQFLFEYFSETQRNKGNFPGRFSGRQFSNSRSEMNVSTLELGDSALYLCASSVTSATPSGANVLTFGAGSRLTVL.